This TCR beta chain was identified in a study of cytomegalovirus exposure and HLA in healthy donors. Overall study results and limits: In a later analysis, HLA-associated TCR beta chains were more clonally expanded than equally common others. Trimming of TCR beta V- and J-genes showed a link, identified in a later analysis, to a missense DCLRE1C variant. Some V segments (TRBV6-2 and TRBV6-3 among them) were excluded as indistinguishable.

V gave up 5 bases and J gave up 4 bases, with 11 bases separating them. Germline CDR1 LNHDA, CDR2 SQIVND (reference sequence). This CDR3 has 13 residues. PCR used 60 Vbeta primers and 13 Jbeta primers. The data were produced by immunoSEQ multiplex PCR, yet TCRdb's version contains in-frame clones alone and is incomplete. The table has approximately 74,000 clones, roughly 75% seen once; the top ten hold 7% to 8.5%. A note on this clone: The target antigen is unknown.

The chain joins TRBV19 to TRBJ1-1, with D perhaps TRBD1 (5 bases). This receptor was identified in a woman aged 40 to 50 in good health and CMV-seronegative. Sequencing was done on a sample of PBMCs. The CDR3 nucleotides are TGTGCCAGTAGTTCAGGGTGGGGCACTGAAGCTTTCTTT. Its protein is CASSSGWGTEAFF.